The 15 T cell receptor beta chains below were found in one sample sequenced in a study of post-analysis software for immune sequencing data. General study results and limits: There were five or six TRBV segments more frequent in patients than controls, and TRBV5-6, TRBV5-1 and TRBV20-1 were among them.

These receptors' antigens are unknown. Prepared TCR beta cDNA libraries contained unique molecular identifiers. Using its own MiXCR run on the PCR reads, TCRdb lists one record per CDR3 protein. The data hold fewer than 550,000 distinct CDR3 sequences, with roughly 34% observed a single time. Sequencing was done on a sample of blood. Receptor source: a girl under 18 with multiple sclerosis.

V is TRBV12-3 or TRBV12-4 and J is TRBJ1-5, with TRBD1 as a possible D gene (5 bases). The V and J ends lost 5 bases and 9 bases respectively, with 23 bases between them. This CDR3 is built from 16 residues. The CDR3 here is CASSLRLGRGPPPQHF. For the CDR3, the DNA is TGTGCCAGCAGTCTCAGATTAGGTAGGGGCCCCCCGCCCCAGCATTTT.

The rearrangement uses TRBV5-1 and TRBJ2-3, with 10 bases fitting TRBD2. The CDR3 is 14 residues long. J was trimmed by 2 bases and V by 5 bases; bases with no gene match: 2. CDR1 and CDR2 from the germline V gene are SGHRS and YFSETQ. The CDR3: CASRSGGDTDTQYF. CDR3 in DNA: TGCGCCAGCAGGAGCGGGGGGGACACAGATACGCAGTATTTT.

The chain employs TRBV10-3 and TRBJ2-1; D gene unclear. This CDR3 region has 12 residues. The V end was cut by 10 bases, the J end by 4 bases, with 11 bases between. Per germline, CDR1 ENHRY and CDR2 SYGVKD. The CDR3 sequence is CATGTAYNEQFF. As DNA, the CDR3 is TGTGCCACCGGCACCGCGTACAATGAGCAGTTCTTC.

This clonotype was recorded a few times. The chain links TRBV12-3 or TRBV12-4 to TRBJ1-2; D gene unclear. The CDR3 contains 13 residues. V was cut by 4 bases and J by 3 bases, with 9 bases left in between. CDR3 in DNA: TGTGCCAGCAGTTCCGAGGGTTACTATGGCTACACCTTC. Translated, it gives CASSSEGYYGYTF.

The chain uses TRBV6-1 and TRBJ1-2; D is uncertain. This CDR3 has 13 amino acids. CDR1 and CDR2 (germline): MNHNS, SASEGT. Trimming removed 2 bases from V and 3 bases from J, with 7 bases in between. CDR3 loop: CASSEPFDYGYTF. The CDR3 region has the DNA TGTGCCAGCAGTGAACCATTCGACTATGGCTACACCTTC.

The V gene is TRBV5-5, the J gene TRBJ2-1; 7 bases fit TRBD1. J gave up 9 bases and V 4 bases, and 4 bases lay outside the gene matches. The CDR3 is made up of 12 amino acids. The germline gives CDR1 SGHKS, CDR2 YYEKEE (reference sequence). CDR3 amino acids: CASSTTGVEQFF. DNA for the CDR3: TGTGCCAGCAGCACCACAGGGGTTGAGCAGTTCTTC.

In its sample, this clonotype was seen once. The junction does not match germline at one end; this may be a read error. This chain joins TRBV9 and TRBJ1-1; no firm D call. Germline CDR1 is SGDLS and CDR2 is YYNGEE. This CDR3 region has 13 residues. The CDR3 DNA is TGTGCCAGCAGCGCAGCTCTAGGCACTGGAGCTTTCTTT. It yields the protein CASSAALGTGAFF.

The rearrangement links TRBV28 to TRBJ2-3; no clear D. The CDR3 runs 14 residues. Per the germline V gene, CDR1 is MDHEN and CDR2 is SYDVKM. V was cut by 10 bases and J by 4 bases, with 18 bases left in between. The CDR3 region is CAITAPQNADTQYF. The CDR3 DNA follows: TGTGCCATCACTGCCCCCCAGAACGCAGATACGCAGTATTTT.

This rearrangement joins TRBV20-1 to TRBJ2-6; D is ambiguous. V lost 0 bases and J lost 0, with 12 bases in between. Per the germline V gene, CDR1 is DFQATT and CDR2 is SNEGSKA (reference sequence). The CDR3 has 17 amino acids. This CDR3 reads CSARDWPVRSGANVLTF. CDR3 DNA sequence: TGCAGTGCTAGAGATTGGCCAGTCCGCTCTGGGGCCAACGTCCTGACTTTC.

This clonotype was detected a few times. The chain employs TRBV2 and TRBJ2-5, with 9 bases aligning to TRBD2. This CDR3 spans 14 amino acids. Per germline, CDR1 SNHLY and CDR2 FYNNEI. The V and J ends lost 4 bases and 5 bases, in that order; junction bases with no gene match: 5. As DNA, the CDR3 is TGTGCCAGCAGTGTCGGCGGGGGGGATGAGACCCAGTACTTC. Its protein product is CASSVGGGDETQYF.

The chain recombines TRBV6-6 with TRBJ2-7, with TRBD1 matching 7 bases. Germline CDR1 and CDR2: MNHNY and SVGAGI (reference sequence). This CDR3 spans 16 amino acids. V gave up 6 bases and J gave up 5 bases; unmatched junction bases: 16. The CDR3 nucleotides read TGTGCCAGCAGCTCCCCCTGTAGAGGGGGCGATGACGAGCAGTACTTC. Its protein is CASSSPCRGGDDEQYF.

This clonotype was found many times. The chain links TRBV5-1 to TRBJ2-7; 7 bases are shared with TRBD2. CDR3 size: 13 residues. J lost 10 bases, V lost 3 bases, and 10 bases had no gene match. CDR1 is SGHRS, CDR2 YFSETQ, per germline. The CDR3 sequence: CASSSTISGGQYF. The CDR3 DNA reads TGCGCCAGCAGCTCCACAATTTCGGGAGGCCAGTACTTC.

This clonotype turned up a few times. This sequence joins TRBV20-1 and TRBJ1-1; no definite D call. The CDR3 sequence is 13 residues long. Trimming shortened V by 2 bases and J by 1 base, and 8 bases separated the two germline ends. Germline CDR1 reads DFQATT; CDR2 reads SNEGSKA (reference sequence). The CDR3 sequence is CSARRNENTEAFF. The CDR3 nucleotides are TGCAGTGCTAGAAGGAATGAGAACACTGAAGCTTTCTTT.

The V call is TRBV6-2 or TRBV6-3, the J call TRBJ2-3; D could derive from TRBD1 or TRBD2 (6 bases each). The CDR3 has 16 residues. Germline assignment: CDR1 MNHEY and CDR2 SVGEGT. V lost 2 bases and J lost 4, with 16 bases in between. CDR3 nucleotide sequence: TGTGCCAGCAGTTACAGTTCGGGGGCTAAATCAGATACGCAGTATTTT. Its translation is CASSYSSGAKSDTQYF.

This chain uses TRBV5-1 with TRBJ2-3; 7 nucleotides align to TRBD1. Trimming removed 4 bases from V and 2 bases from J; junction bases left unmatched: 7. The V gene's germline CDR1 is SGHRS and CDR2 YFSETQ. CDR3 length equals 15 residues. The CDR3, as DNA: TGCGCCAGCAGCCCCCGGGACAGTGCCACAGATACGCAGTATTTT. Translation gives CASSPRDSATDTQYF.